Below, 21 T cell receptor beta chains from the same sample are listed, as sequenced in a study of CD8+ T cells in alopecia areata (dated by TCRdb to between 2017 and 2018). Libraries were prepared through the immunoSEQ multiplex PCR assay. RNA was extracted from all samples and reverse transcribed into cDNA, which served as template for TCR sequencing. The table comes from immuneACCESS by way of TCRdb, which keeps in-frame sequences with V and J called. Part of the clones is missing from these tables; in studies checked, under half for an unresolved V gene and the rest for unknown reasons. The sample data list 150,000 to 200,000 clones, and 50% to 65% of these were observed just once. The ten most abundant clones make up under 14% of the sample. In light of the paper, this sample's time point label describes: about 25 weeks on oral tofacitinib. The sample's treatment or condition, from its label and the paper: oral pan-JAK inhibitor, 5-10 mg twice daily.

The input for sequencing was CD8+ T cells sorted from blood, taken at week 24, from a patient treated with tofacitinib. All receptors come from a human donor with alopecia areata.

The sample holds a few counts of this clone. V is TRBV10-2 and J is TRBJ2-3; TRBD2 aligns across 13 bases. Germline CDR1 is WSHSY and CDR2 is SAAADI. The V and J ends lost 10 bases and 0 bases, in that order; junction bases with no gene match: 7. The CDR3 has 16 residues. CDR3 amino acids: CATGTSGAPSTDTQYF. The DNA of the CDR3 is TGCGCCACGGGGACTAGCGGGGCCCCTAGCACAGATACGCAGTATTTT.

V gene TRBV19 combines with J gene TRBJ1-1; no clear D gene. The CDR3 extends over 14 amino acids. CDR1 is LNHDA, CDR2 SQIVND, per germline (reference sequence). The V end was cut by 6 bases, the J end by 7 bases, with 18 bases between. The CDR3 bases are TGTGCCAGTAGCAAGCCCGGACGGAAAAATGAAGCTTTCTTT. This translates into CASSKPGRKNEAFF. Full variable domain (missing parts from reference TRBV19 and TRBJ1-1): DGGITQSPKYLFRKEGQNVTLSCEQNLNHDAMYWYRQDPGQGLRLIYYSQIVNDFQKGDIAEGYSVSREKKESFPLTVTSAQKNPTAFYLCASSKPGRKNEAFFGQGTRLTVV.

This sequence joins TRBV11-2 and TRBJ2-7; TRBD2 might be the D (6 bases). The V gene lost 5 bases and the J gene lost 6 bases, with 14 bases spanning the gap. The CDR3 spans 13 residues. Germline values: CDR1 SGHAT, CDR2 FQNNGV. As DNA, the CDR3 is TGTGCCAGCAGCCTCGCGGGGCTACGCGAGCAGTACTTC. Translated, it gives CASSLAGLREQYF.

This clone appeared a single time. The chain is built from TRBV13 and TRBJ2-1; 8 bases are shared with TRBD2. The CDR3 has 16 amino acids. Trimming at V came to 5 bases and at J to 4 bases, leaving 10 bases not matched to a gene. Germline CDR1 and CDR2: PRHDT and FYEKMQ (reference sequence). DNA of the CDR3: TGTGCCAGCAGCATAAGCGGGGGAACGGGGTACAATGAGCAGTTCTTC. It yields the protein CASSISGGTGYNEQFF. Using reference TRBV13 and TRBJ2-1 for the parts outside the CDR3, the full variable domain is AAGVIQSPRHLIKEKRETATLKCYPIPRHDTVYWYQQGPGQDPQFLISFYEKMQSDKGSIPDRFSAQQFSDYHSELNMSSLELGDSALYFCASSISGGTGYNEQFFGPGTRLTVL.

The rearrangement joins TRBV11-2 to TRBJ2-7; D is ambiguous. Between the trimmed V and J ends, which lost 1 base and 6 bases, there was a span of 4 bases. Looked up from germline, CDR1 is SGHAT and CDR2 is FQNNGV. The CDR3 length is 11 residues. The CDR3 here is CASSLAVEQYF. CDR3 coding DNA: TGTGCCAGCAGCTTAGCCGTCGAGCAGTACTTC.

J is TRBJ1-2 and V is TRBV6-5; D possibly corresponds to TRBD1 (5 bases). CDR1 and CDR2 from the germline V gene are MNHEY and SVGAGI. The CDR3 contains 14 residues. V shed 4 bases and J shed 5 bases, with 14 bases lying between them. CDR3 amino acids: CASSSAGAQYGYTF. The DNA of the CDR3 is TGTGCCAGCAGTTCGGCCGGGGCCCAATATGGCTACACCTTC.

This chain joins TRBV29-1 and TRBJ1-2, with D perhaps TRBD1 (6 bases). The CDR3 consists of 13 residues. The germline V gene has CDR1 SQVTM and CDR2 ANQGSEA. V was trimmed by 7 bases and J by 3 bases, leaving 15 bases between them. The CDR3, as DNA: TGCAGCGCGCCGTCGGGGGCTGACTATGGCTACACCTTC. Its translation is CSAPSGADYGYTF.

The chain has TRBV10-3 and TRBJ2-3; D gene unclear. This CDR3 spans 12 amino acids. CDR1 is ENHRY and CDR2 is SYGVKD in the germline V gene. V was trimmed by 2 bases and J by 5 bases, leaving 5 bases between them. As DNA, the CDR3 is TGTGCCATCAGTGAGCCCCAAGATACGCAGTATTTT. Translation: CAISEPQDTQYF.

The J gene is TRBJ2-1, the V gene TRBV2; TRBD2 aligns across 10 bases. CDR1 and CDR2 (germline): SNHLY, FYNNEI. After removal of 4 bases from V and 4 bases from J, the junction contained 7 bases not matched to a gene. This CDR3 contains 16 residues. CDR3 region: CASSVALAGVYNEQFF. CDR3 in DNA: TGTGCCAGCAGTGTCGCCCTAGCGGGGGTTTACAATGAGCAGTTCTTC. The entire variable domain, with the rest obtained from reference TRBV2 and TRBJ2-1, is as follows: EPEVTQTPSHQVTQMGQEVILRCVPISNHLYFYWYRQILGQKVEFLVSFYNNEISEKSEIFDDQFSVERPDGSNFTLKIRSTKLEDSAMYFCASSVALAGVYNEQFFGPGTRLTVL.

The chain recombines TRBV20-1 with TRBJ2-1; D not certain. Trimming took 3 bases from V and 5 from J, leaving 5 bases between them. Germline V CDR1 and CDR2: DFQATT, SNEGSKA (reference sequence). CDR3 length equals 11 residues. The CDR3 DNA reads TGCAGTGCTAGGGAGCACAATGAGCAGTTCTTC. It codes for CSAREHNEQFF.

The chain carries TRBV30 and TRBJ2-3; 7 bases align to TRBD2. With 7 bases clipped from V and 2 bases from J, the junction kept 9 bases outside the gene matches. CDR1 is GTSNPN, CDR2 SVGIG, per germline (reference sequence). CDR3 size: 14 residues. In DNA, the CDR3 is TGTGCCTCATCAACGGGGGGTTCCACAGATACGCAGTATTTT. Its protein product is CASSTGGSTDTQYF.

This clone showed up just once. This chain links TRBV5-6 with TRBJ2-1; D is possibly TRBD1 (6 bases). The CDR3 sequence is 16 residues long. Looked up from germline, CDR1 is SGHDT and CDR2 is YYEEEE. Deletions cut 4 bases from V and 0 bases from J, with 14 bases between. The CDR3 is CASSPQGKSSYNEQFF. The CDR3 DNA sequence: TGTGCCAGCAGCCCACAGGGTAAGAGCTCCTACAATGAGCAGTTCTTC.

This clone was detected once. The chain recombines TRBV25-1 with TRBJ2-5; D is unresolved. CDR1 MGHDK and CDR2 SYGVNS come from the germline V gene. Trimming left V 1 base short and J 5 bases short, with 5 bases between. This CDR3 contains 12 residues. The CDR3 loop reads CASSEFGETQYF. CDR3 DNA: TGTGCCAGCAGTGAATTCGGGGAGACCCAGTACTTC.

The genes are TRBV29-1 and TRBJ1-4; TRBD1 is a possible D gene (6 bases). Trimming shortened V by 2 bases and J by 8 bases, and 15 bases separated the two germline ends. Germline V lookup: CDR1 SQVTM, CDR2 ANQGSEA. This CDR3 region has 14 residues. DNA for the CDR3: TGCAGCGTTGAACTGGCAGGGGAGAACGAAAAACTGTTTTTT. It translates to CSVELAGENEKLFF.

V usage is TRBV27 and J usage is TRBJ2-7; 9 bases are a match to TRBD1. There are 14 residues in the CDR3. CDR1 and CDR2 (germline): MNHEY, SMNVEV (reference sequence). V shed 2 bases, J shed 5 bases, and the junction held 4 bases outside the gene matches. The CDR3 DNA sequence: TGTGCCAGCAGTTTAAGGGGGGACAGGGACGAGCAGTACTTC. It translates to CASSLRGDRDEQYF.

The chain joins TRBV9 to TRBJ2-3; perhaps D is TRBD1 or TRBD2 (5 bases each). Per germline, CDR1 SGDLS and CDR2 YYNGEE. This CDR3 comprises 15 residues. V lost 4 bases and J lost 2, with 14 bases in between. The CDR3 here is CASSLRGSATDTQYF. In nucleotides, the CDR3 is TGTGCCAGCAGCCTCCGGGGCTCCGCCACAGATACGCAGTATTTT.

This rearrangement joins TRBV5-1 to TRBJ2-1, with 7 bases lining up with TRBD2. The CDR3 covers 15 residues. Germline CDR1 reads SGHRS; CDR2 reads YFSETQ. J gave up 4 bases and V 5 bases, and 9 bases lay outside the gene matches. This CDR3 is CASRAASGDYNEQFF. The CDR3 DNA sequence: TGCGCCAGCAGGGCAGCGAGCGGGGATTACAATGAGCAGTTCTTC. The full variable domain, completed using reference TRBV5-1 and TRBJ2-1, is KAGVTQTPRYLIKTRGQQVTLSCSPISGHRSVSWYQQTPGQGLQFLFEYFSETQRNKGNFPGRFSGRQFSNSRSEMNVSTLELGDSALYLCASRAASGDYNEQFFGPGTRLTVL.

This clone was picked up a small number of times. The V gene is TRBV7-8, the J gene TRBJ1-2, with D unresolved. CDR1 SGHVS and CDR2 FQNEAQ come from the germline V gene. CDR3 length: 15 amino acids. V was clipped by 5 bases and J by 2 bases, with 15 bases between them. The CDR3 DNA follows: TGTGCCAGCAGCCCCCGGGTCGCGGCGAACTATGGCTACACCTTC. It encodes CASSPRVAANYGYTF.

This clone was picked up a small number of times. The chain recombines TRBV29-1 with TRBJ2-1; 8 positions agree with TRBD1. Germline V gene lookup returns CDR1 SQVTM and CDR2 ANQGSEA. The V gene end was trimmed by 7 bases and the J gene end by 7 bases; junction bases not matched to a gene: 12. This CDR3 contains 14 residues. The CDR3 DNA is TGCAGCGCCGAAAGGCAGGGGGCTGGAAATGAGCAGTTCTTC. Protein sequence: CSAERQGAGNEQFF.

This clone showed up just a few times. The V and J genes are TRBV7-8 and TRBJ2-5, with TRBD2 as a possible D gene (6 bases). Germline V CDR1 and CDR2: SGHVS, FQNEAQ. V lost 4 bases to trimming and J lost 5 bases, with 14 bases between them. CDR3 size: 14 residues. CDR3 loop: CASSSPRGVETQYF. CDR3 bases: TGTGCCAGCAGCTCCCCCCGCGGGGTGGAGACCCAGTACTTC.

The chain has TRBV11-2 and TRBJ2-3; maybe TRBD2 (6 bases). From germline, CDR1 is SGHAT and CDR2 FQNNGV. Deletions cut 3 bases from V and 6 bases from J, with 16 bases between. This CDR3 spans 15 amino acids. The DNA of the CDR3 is TGTGCCAGCAGCTTGTTGACTAGTCTCACGGATACGCAGTATTTT. It yields the protein CASSLLTSLTDTQYF.